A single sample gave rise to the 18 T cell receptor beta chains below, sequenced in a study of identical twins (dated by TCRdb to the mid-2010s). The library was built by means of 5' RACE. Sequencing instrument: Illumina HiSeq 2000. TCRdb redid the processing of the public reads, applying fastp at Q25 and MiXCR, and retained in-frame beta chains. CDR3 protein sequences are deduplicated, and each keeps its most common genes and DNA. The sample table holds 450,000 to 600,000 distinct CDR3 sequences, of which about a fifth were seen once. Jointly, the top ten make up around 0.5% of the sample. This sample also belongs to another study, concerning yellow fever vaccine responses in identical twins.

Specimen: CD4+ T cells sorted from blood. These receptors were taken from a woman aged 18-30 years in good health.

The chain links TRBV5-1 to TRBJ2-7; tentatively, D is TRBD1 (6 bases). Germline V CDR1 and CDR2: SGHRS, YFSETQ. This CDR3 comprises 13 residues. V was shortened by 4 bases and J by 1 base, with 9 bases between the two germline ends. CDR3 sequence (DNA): TGCGCCAGCAGCCCCGACAGGTCCTACGAGCAGTACTTC. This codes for CASSPDRSYEQYF.

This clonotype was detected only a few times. The CDR3 here is CASRYGQGKGEQYV. CDR3 DNA sequence: TGTGCCAGCAGATACGGACAGGGGAAGGGTGAGCAGTACGTC. The chain recombines TRBV6-5 with TRBJ2-7; 9 bases match TRBD1. V was pared by 6 bases and J by 7 bases, with 10 bases of the junction left unmatched. In germline, CDR1 is MNHEY, CDR2 SVGAGI. The CDR3 loop spans 14 amino acids.

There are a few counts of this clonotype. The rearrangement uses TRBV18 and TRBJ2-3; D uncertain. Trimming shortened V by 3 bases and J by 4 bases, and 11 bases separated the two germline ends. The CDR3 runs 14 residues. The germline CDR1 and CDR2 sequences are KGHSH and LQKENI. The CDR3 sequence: CASSPSSLADTQYF. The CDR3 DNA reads TGTGCCAGCTCACCTTCATCCCTCGCAGATACGCAGTATTTT.

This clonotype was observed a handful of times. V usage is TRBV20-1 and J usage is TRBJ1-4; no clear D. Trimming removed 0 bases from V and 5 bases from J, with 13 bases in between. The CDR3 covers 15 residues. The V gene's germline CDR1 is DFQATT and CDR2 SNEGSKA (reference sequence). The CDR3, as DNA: TGCAGTGCTAGAGATTTAAGCAGGTCCAATGAAAAACTGTTTTTT. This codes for CSARDLSRSNEKLFF.

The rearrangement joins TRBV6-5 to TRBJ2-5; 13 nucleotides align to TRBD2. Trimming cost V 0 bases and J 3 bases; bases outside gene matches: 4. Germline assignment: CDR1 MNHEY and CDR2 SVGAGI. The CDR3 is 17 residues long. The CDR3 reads CASSYSSGTSGKETQYF. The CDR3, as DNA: TGTGCCAGCAGTTACTCGTCGGGGACTAGCGGGAAAGAGACCCAGTACTTC.

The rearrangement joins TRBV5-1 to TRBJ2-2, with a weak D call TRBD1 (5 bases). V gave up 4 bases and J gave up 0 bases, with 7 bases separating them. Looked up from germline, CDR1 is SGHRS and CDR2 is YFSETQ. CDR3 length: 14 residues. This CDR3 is CASSGATNTGELFF. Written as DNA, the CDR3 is TGCGCCAGCAGCGGGGCAACGAACACCGGGGAGCTGTTTTTT. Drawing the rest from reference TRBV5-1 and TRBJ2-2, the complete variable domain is KAGVTQTPRYLIKTRGQQVTLSCSPISGHRSVSWYQQTPGQGLQFLFEYFSETQRNKGNFPGRFSGRQFSNSRSEMNVSTLELGDSALYLCASSGATNTGELFFGEGSRLTVL.

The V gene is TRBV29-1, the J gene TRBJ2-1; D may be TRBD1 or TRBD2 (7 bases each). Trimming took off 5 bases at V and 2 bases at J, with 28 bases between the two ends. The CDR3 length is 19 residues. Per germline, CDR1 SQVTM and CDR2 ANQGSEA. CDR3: CSVRPLTGIGRVPYNEQFF. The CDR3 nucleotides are TGCAGCGTTCGACCACTGACAGGGATAGGGAGGGTGCCCTACAATGAGCAGTTCTTC.

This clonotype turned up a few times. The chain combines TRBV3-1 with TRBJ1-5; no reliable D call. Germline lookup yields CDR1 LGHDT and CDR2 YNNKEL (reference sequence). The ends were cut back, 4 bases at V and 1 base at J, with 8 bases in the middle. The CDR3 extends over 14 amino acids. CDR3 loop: CASSPSGSNQPQHF. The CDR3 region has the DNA TGTGCCAGCAGCCCTTCGGGGAGCAATCAGCCCCAGCATTTT.

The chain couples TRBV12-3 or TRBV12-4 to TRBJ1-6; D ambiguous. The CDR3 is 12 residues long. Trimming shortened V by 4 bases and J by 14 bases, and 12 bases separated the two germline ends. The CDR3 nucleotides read TGTGCCAGCAGTTCGGGTTGGTCATCCCTCCACTTT. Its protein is CASSSGWSSLHF.

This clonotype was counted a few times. The CDR3 DNA is TGCAGTGCTAGAGCCCCGACTAGTCGACATACGCAGTATTTT. This encodes CSARAPTSRHTQYF. The rearrangement links TRBV20-1 to TRBJ2-3; tentative D call: TRBD2 (6 bases). CDR3 length: 14 amino acids. Trimming took off 1 base at V and 7 bases at J, with 15 bases between the two ends. The germline V gene has CDR1 DFQATT and CDR2 SNEGSKA (reference sequence).

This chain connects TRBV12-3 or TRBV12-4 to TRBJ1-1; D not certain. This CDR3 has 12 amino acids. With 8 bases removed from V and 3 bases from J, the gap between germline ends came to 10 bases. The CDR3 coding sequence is TGTGCCAGCCGCCAGGTTCACACTGAAGCTTTCTTT. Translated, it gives CASRQVHTEAFF.

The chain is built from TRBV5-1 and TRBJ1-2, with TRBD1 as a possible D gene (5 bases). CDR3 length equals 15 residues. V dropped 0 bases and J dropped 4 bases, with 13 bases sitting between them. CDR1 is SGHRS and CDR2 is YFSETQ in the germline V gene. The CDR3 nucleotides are TGCGCCAGCAGCTTGGACCAGGGCGAATTCTATGGCTACACCTTC. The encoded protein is CASSLDQGEFYGYTF.

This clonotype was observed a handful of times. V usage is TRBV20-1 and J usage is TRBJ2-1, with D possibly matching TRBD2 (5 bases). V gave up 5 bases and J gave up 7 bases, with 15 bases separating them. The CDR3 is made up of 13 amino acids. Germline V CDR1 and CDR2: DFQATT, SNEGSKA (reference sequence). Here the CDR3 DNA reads TGCAGTGCTCACTTAACTAGTAGTAATGAGCAGTTCTTC. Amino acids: CSAHLTSSNEQFF.

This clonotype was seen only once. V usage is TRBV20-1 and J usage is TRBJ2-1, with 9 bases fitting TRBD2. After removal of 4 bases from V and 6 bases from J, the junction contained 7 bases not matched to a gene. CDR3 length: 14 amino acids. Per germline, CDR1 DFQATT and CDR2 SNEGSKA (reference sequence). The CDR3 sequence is CSAKSSGKGNEQFF. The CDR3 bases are TGCAGTGCTAAATCTAGCGGGAAGGGCAATGAGCAGTTCTTC.

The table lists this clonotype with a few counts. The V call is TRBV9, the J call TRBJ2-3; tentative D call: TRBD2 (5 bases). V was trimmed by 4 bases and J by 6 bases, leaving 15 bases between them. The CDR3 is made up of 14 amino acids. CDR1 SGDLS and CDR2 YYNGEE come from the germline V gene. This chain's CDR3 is CASSIRSGTDTQYF. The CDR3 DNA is TGTGCCAGCAGCATTCGTTCGGGAACGGATACGCAGTATTTT. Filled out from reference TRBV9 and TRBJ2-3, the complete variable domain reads DSGVTQTPKHLITATGQRVTLRCSPRSGDLSVYWYQQSLDQGLQFLIQYYNGEERAKGNILERFSAQQFPDLHSELNLSSLELGDSALYFCASSIRSGTDTQYFGPGTRLTVL.

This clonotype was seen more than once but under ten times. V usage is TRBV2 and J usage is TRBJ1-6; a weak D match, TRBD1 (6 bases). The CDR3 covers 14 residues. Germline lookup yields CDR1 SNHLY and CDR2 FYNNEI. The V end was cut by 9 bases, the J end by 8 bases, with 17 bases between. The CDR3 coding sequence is TGTGCCAGTGGGGGCAGTGGGGCCTATTCACCCCTCCACTTT. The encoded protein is CASGGSGAYSPLHF. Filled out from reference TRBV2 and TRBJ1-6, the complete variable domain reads EPEVTQTPSHQVTQMGQEVILRCVPISNHLYFYWYRQILGQKVEFLVSFYNNEISEKSEIFDDQFSVERPDGSNFTLKIRSTKLEDSAMYFCASGGSGAYSPLHFGNGTRLTVT.

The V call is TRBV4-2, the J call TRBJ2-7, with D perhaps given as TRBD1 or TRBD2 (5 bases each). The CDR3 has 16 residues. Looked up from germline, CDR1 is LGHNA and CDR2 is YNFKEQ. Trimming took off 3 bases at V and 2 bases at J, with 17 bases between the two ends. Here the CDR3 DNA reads TGTGCCAGCAGCCAGGACGGGACCCCGAGGGCCTACGAGCAGTACTTC. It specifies CASSQDGTPRAYEQYF.

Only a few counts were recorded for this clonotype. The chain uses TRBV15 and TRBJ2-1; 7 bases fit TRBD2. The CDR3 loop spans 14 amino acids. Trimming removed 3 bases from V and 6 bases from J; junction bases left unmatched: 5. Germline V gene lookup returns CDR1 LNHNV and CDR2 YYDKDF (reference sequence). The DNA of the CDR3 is TGTGCCACCAGCAGCCGAGCGGGAATCAATGAGCAGTTCTTC. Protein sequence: CATSSRAGINEQFF.